This T cell receptor (beta chain) was recorded in a study of blood T cell repertoires in COVID-19. Clones were sequenced by immunoSEQ multiplex PCR, and TCRdb holds only the in-frame ones, with some missing. The table records about 75,000 clones, approximately 86% of them present only once. Patients in Seattle were enrolled during active infection, then followed longitudinally. V lost 3 bases and J lost 7, with 15 bases in between. Germline V gene sequence: CDR1 LNHDA, CDR2 SQIVND (reference sequence). The CDR3 has 14 residues. The clonotype was recovered from a man at least 80 years old with COVID-19, enrolled during active disease. Specimen: peripheral blood. The V call is TRBV19, the J call TRBJ1-2; a possible D gene is TRBD1 (6 bases). The CDR3 spells CASSIDAGVSGYTF. In DNA, the CDR3 is TGTGCCAGTAGTATTGACGCAGGGGTCTCTGGCTACACCTTC.